The source of this T cell receptor beta chain is a study of cytomegalovirus exposure and HLA in healthy donors. V was trimmed by 0 bases and J by 8 bases, leaving 9 bases between them. The CDR3 spans 13 residues. CDR1 MNHEY and CDR2 SMNVEV come from the germline V gene (reference sequence). The PCR was carried out with 60 Vbeta primers and 13 Jbeta primers. Repertoires were generated with immunoSEQ multiplex PCR, while TCRdb's copy carries only in-frame clones and drops some. The table shows approximately 110,000 clones, with 74% occurring only once. This clonotype originated in a man aged 50-59 years in good health and CMV-seropositive. V is TRBV27 and J is TRBJ2-3; D is ambiguous. Sequenced input: PBMCs. The CDR3 sequence is CASSLSKAGTQYF. DNA for the CDR3: TGTGCCAGCAGTTTATCTAAAGCTGGTACGCAGTATTTT.